This T cell receptor (beta chain) appears in the sequencing data of a study of blood T cells in healthy people across ages. Study findings and constraints: Strong correlation was found linking TCR beta diversity to naive T cell percentage.

The second PCR ran roughly 7 to 11 cycles with a sample-barcoded 5' primer and J-beta primers. TCRdb re-analysed the 5' RACE reads in MiXCR, keeping a single row per CDR3 protein. The sample yields 450,000 to 700,000 distinct CDR3 sequences, roughly a quarter seen once. V was shortened by 6 bases and J by 1 base, with 9 bases between the two germline ends. The CDR3 contains 13 residues. Germline-derived CDR1 and CDR2 are LNHNV and YYDKDF (reference sequence). Details on this clonotype: Its antigen is not identified.

This TCR was sampled from a woman in her 70s in good health. J is TRBJ1-1 and V is TRBV15, with unresolved D. The sequenced sample was blood. CDR3: CATSSLSNTEAFF. In DNA form, the CDR3 reads TGTGCCACCAGTTCTCTTTCGAACACTGAAGCTTTCTTT.